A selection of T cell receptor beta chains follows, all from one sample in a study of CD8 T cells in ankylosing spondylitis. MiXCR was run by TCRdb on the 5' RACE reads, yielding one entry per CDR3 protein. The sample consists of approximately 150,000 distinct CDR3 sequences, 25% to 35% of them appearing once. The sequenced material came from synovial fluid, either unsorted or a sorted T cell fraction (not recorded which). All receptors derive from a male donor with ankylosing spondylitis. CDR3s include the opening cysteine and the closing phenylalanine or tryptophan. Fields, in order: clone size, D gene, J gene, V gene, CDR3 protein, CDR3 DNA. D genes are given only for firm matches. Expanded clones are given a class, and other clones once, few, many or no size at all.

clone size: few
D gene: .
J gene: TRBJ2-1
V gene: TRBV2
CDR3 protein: CASRITKNEQFF
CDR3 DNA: TGTGCCAGCAGGATTACGAAGAATGAGCAGTTCTTC

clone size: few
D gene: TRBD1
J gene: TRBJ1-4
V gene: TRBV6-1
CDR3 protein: CASSESRTGITTNEKLFF
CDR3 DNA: TGTGCCAGCAGTGAAAGCCGGACAGGGATAACAACTAATGAAAAACTGTTTTTT

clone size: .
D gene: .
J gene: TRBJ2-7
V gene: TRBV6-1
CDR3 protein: CASSFITYEQYF
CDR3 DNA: TGTGCCAGCAGTTTCATTACCTACGAGCAGTACTTC

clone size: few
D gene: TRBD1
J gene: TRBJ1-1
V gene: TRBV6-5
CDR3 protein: CASSYSKAGGAFF
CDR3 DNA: TGTGCCAGCAGTTACTCGAAGGCAGGGGGGGCTTTCTTT

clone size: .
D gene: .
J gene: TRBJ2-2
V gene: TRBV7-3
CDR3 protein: CASSLRLVGTGELFF
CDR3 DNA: TGTGCCAGCAGCTTACGACTAGTGGGCACCGGGGAGCTGTTTTTT

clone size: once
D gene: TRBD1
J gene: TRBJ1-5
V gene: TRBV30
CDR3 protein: CAWSVGTGGPGNQPQHF
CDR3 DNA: TGTGCCTGGAGTGTAGGGACAGGGGGACCGGGCAATCAGCCCCAGCATTTT

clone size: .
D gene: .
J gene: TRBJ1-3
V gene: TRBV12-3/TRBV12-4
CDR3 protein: CASSLGAGNTIYF
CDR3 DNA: TGTGCCAGCAGTTTGGGGGCTGGAAACACCATATATTTT

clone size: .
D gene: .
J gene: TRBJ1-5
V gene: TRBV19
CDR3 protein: CASSIYSYSNQPQHF
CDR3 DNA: TGTGCCAGTAGTATCTACAGCTATAGCAATCAGCCCCAGCATTTT

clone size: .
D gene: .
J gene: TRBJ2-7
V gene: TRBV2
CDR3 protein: CASTADYYEQYF
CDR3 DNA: TGTGCCAGCACCGCGGACTACTACGAGCAGTACTTC

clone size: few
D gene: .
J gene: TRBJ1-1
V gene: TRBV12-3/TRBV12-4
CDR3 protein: CASSLDSSNTEAFF
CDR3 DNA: TGTGCCAGCAGTTTGGACAGTTCAAACACTGAAGCTTTCTTT

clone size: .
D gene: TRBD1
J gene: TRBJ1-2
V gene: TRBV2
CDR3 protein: CASTPGQADYGYTF
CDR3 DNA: TGTGCCAGCACCCCGGGACAGGCCGACTATGGCTACACCTTC

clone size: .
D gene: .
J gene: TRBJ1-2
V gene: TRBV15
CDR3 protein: CATSRDKSSHYGYTF
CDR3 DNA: TGTGCCACCAGCAGAGATAAATCCAGCCACTATGGCTACACCTTC

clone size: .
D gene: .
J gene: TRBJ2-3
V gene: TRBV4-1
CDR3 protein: CASSQVVQGGGRTDTQYF
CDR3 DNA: TGCGCCAGCAGCCAAGTTGTTCAGGGCGGGGGCCGCACAGATACGCAGTATTTT

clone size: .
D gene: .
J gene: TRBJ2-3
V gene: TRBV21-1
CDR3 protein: CASYRNGPTSSTDTQYF
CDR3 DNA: TGTGCCAGCTACCGAAACGGCCCTACTAGTAGCACAGATACGCAGTATTTT

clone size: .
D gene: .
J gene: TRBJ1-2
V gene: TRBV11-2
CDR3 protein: CASSLGQGNLYGYTF
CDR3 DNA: TGTGCCAGCAGCTTAGGCCAGGGCAACCTCTATGGCTACACCTTC

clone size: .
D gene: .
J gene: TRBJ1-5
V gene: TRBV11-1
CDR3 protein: CASSLDPNPMGGNQPQHF
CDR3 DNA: TGTGCCAGCAGCTTAGACCCTAACCCCATGGGGGGCAATCAGCCCCAGCATTTT

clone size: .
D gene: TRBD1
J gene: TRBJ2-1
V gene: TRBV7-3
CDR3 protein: CASSLAGPGQGGGEQFF
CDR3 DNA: TGTGCCAGCAGCTTAGCCGGACCGGGACAGGGAGGAGGTGAGCAGTTCTTC

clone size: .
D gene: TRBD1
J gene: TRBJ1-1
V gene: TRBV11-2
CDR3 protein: CASSLEGQWNTEAFF
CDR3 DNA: TGTGCCAGCAGCTTGGAGGGACAGTGGAACACTGAAGCTTTCTTT

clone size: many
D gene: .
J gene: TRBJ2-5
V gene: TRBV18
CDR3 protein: CASSPSGEETQYF
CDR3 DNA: TGTGCCAGCTCACCCTCGGGGGAAGAGACCCAGTACTTC

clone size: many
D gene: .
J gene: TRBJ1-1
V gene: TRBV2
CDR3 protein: CATSITRGMNTEAFF
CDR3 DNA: TGTGCCACCTCAATCACTAGAGGGATGAACACTGAAGCTTTCTTT

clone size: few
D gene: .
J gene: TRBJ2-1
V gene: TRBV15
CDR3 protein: CATSVRGKGWDNEQFF
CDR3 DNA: TGTGCCACCAGCGTCAGGGGAAAGGGTTGGGACAATGAGCAGTTCTTC

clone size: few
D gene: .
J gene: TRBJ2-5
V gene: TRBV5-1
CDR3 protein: CASSLSGGSQETQYF
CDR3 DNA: TGCGCCAGCAGCTTGAGTGGGGGGAGTCAAGAGACCCAGTACTTC

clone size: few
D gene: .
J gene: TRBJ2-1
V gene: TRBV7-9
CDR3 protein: CASRRGSYNEQFF
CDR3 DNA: TGTGCCAGCAGGCGGGGCTCCTACAATGAGCAGTTCTTC

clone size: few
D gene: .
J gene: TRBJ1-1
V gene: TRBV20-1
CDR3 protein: CSAQTAMNTEAFF
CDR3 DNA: TGCAGTGCTCAGACAGCGATGAACACTGAAGCTTTCTTT

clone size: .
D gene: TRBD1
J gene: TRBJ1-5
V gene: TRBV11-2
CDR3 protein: CASSLVWDSYGKNQPQHF
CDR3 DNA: TGTGCCAGCAGCTTAGTATGGGACAGTTATGGGAAAAATCAGCCCCAGCATTTT

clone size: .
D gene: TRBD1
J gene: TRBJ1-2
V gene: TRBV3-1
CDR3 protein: CASSQDQGAGSYGYTF
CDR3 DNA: TGTGCCAGCAGCCAAGATCAGGGGGCCGGGAGCTATGGCTACACCTTC

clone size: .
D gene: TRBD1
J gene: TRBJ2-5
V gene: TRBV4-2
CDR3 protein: CASSQPPGTGEETQYF
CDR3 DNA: TGTGCCAGCAGCCAACCACCCGGGACAGGGGAGGAGACCCAGTACTTC

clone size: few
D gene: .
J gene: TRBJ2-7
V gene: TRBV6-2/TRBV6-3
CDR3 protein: CASSVREGSYEQYF
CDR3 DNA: TGTGCCAGCAGTGTCCGGGAAGGTTCGTACGAGCAGTACTTC

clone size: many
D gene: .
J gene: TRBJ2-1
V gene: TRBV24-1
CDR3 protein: CATSDFNNEQFF
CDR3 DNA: TGTGCCACCAGTGATTTCAACAATGAGCAGTTCTTC

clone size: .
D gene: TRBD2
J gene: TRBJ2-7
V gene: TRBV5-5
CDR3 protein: CASSLRLAGDPYEQYF
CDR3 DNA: TGTGCCAGCAGCCTGAGACTAGCGGGGGACCCCTACGAGCAGTACTTC

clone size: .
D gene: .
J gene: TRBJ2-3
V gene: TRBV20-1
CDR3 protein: CSARDVLAGTDTQYF
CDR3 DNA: TGCAGTGCTAGAGATGTCCTAGCCGGGACAGATACGCAGTATTTT

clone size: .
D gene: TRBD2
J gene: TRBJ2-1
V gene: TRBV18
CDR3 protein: CASSPGLASDEQFF
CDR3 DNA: TGTGCCAGCTCACCGGGACTAGCTTCCGATGAGCAGTTCTTC

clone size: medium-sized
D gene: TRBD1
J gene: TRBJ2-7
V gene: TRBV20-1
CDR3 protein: CSARDQNRGPPYEQYF
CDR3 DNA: TGCAGTGCTAGAGACCAAAACAGGGGCCCCCCCTACGAGCAGTACTTC

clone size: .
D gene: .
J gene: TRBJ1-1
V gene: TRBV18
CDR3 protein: CASSPTPALNTEAFF
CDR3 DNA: TGTGCCAGCTCACCGACCCCGGCGTTGAACACTGAAGCTTTCTTT

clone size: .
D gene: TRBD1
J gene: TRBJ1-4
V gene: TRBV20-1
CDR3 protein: CSASDRGRDEKLFF
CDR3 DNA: TGCAGTGCTAGCGACAGGGGGCGCGATGAAAAACTGTTTTTT

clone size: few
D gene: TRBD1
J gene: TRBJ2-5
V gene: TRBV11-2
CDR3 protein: CASSLGDRDAETQYF
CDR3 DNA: TGTGCCAGCAGCTTAGGGGACAGGGACGCAGAGACCCAGTACTTC

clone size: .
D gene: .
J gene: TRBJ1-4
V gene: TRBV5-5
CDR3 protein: CASTSTLHSEKLFF
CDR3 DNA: TGTGCCAGCACCTCAACGCTCCACAGTGAAAAACTGTTTTTT

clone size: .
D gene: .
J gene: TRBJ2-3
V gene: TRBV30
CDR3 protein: CAWSNRRGDTQYF
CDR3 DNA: TGTGCCTGGAGTAACAGGCGCGGAGATACGCAGTATTTT

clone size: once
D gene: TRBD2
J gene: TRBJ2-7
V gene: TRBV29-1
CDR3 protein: CSVASGNYEQYF
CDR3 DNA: TGCAGCGTGGCTAGCGGGAACTACGAGCAGTACTTC

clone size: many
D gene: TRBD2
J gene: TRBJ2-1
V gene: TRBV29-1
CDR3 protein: CSVPTSGRGEQFF
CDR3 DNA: TGCAGCGTTCCGACTAGCGGGAGGGGTGAGCAGTTCTTC

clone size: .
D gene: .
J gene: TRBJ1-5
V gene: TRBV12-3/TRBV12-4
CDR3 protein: CASSWRGVHQPQHF
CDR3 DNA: TGTGCCAGCAGTTGGAGGGGGGTTCATCAGCCCCAGCATTTT

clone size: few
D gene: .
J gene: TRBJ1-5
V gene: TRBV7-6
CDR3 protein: CASSRQPNQPQHF
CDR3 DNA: TGTGCCAGCAGTAGACAGCCCAATCAGCCCCAGCATTTT

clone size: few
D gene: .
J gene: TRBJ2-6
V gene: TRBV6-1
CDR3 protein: CASTERGVSGANVLTF
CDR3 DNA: TGTGCCAGCACAGAAAGAGGTGTCTCTGGGGCCAACGTCCTGACTTTC

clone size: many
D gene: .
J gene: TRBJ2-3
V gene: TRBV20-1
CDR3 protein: CSPSRGDTQYF
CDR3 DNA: TGCAGTCCCTCTCGTGGGGATACGCAGTATTTT

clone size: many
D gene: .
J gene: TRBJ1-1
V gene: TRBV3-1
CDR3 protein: CASSQMDSEAFF
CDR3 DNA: TGTGCCAGCAGCCAAATGGACTCTGAAGCTTTCTTT

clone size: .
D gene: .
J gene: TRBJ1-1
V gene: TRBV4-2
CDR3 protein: CASSQEKQSNTEAFF
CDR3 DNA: TGTGCCAGCAGCCAGGAGAAACAGTCGAACACTGAAGCTTTCTTT

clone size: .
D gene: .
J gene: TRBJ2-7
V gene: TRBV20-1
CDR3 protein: CSAQPLEEQYF
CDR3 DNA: TGCAGTGCCCAACCACTGGAGGAGCAGTACTTC

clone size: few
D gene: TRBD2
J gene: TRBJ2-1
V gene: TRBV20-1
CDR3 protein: CSARSRTSPGNEQFF
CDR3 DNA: TGCAGTGCTAGATCCCGGACTAGCCCGGGGAATGAGCAGTTCTTC

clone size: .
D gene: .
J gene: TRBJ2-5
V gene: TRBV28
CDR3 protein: CASSSLTGTPTQYF
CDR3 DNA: TGTGCCAGCAGTTCCCTAACCGGGACCCCGACCCAGTACTTC